This T cell receptor (beta chain) is from a study of human T cells and chemical hapten exposure. Described time point: healthy volunteer bleed at 6 weeks. Before extraction, the whole blood was not fractionated, and total RNA was taken from it. Looked up from germline, CDR1 is MNHNY and CDR2 is SVGAGI (reference sequence). This CDR3 is built from 12 residues. About this clonotype: A single base separates this from a much larger clone, so it may be a read error.

Single cDNA molecules in the library carried unique molecular identifiers attached during preparation. In TCRdb, the RACE reads were re-called with MiXCR into one record per CDR3 protein. The repertoire holds 65,000 to 80,000 distinct CDR3 sequences, with about 8.7% as singletons. The chain links TRBV6-6 to TRBJ2-7; D is undetermined. The receptor was derived from a male donor in good health. Some clones in this sample may be carry-over from other donors' samples. The sample comprised whole blood. CDR3 amino acids: CSSSYSGYEQYF. The CDR3 DNA follows: TGTTCCAGCAGTTACTCCGGCTACGAGCAGTACTTC.